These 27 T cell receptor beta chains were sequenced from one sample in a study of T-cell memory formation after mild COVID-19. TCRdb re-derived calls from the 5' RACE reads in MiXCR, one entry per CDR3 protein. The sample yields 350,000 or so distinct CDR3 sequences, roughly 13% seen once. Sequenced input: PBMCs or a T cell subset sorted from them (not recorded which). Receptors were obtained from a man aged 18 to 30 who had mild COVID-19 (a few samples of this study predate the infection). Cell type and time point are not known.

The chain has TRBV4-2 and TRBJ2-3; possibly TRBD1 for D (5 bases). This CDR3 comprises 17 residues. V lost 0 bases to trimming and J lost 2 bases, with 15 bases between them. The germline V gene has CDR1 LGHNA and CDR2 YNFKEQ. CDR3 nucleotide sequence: TGTGCCAGCAGCCAAGAAGGGTTTCCAGGGAACACAGATACGCAGTATTTT. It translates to CASSQEGFPGNTDTQYF.

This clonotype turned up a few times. CDR3 DNA: TGTGCCAGCAGCCAAGGCGTTGCCGGGGAGCTGTTTTTT. Encoded protein: CASSQGVAGELFF. V and J are TRBV12-3 or TRBV12-4 and TRBJ2-2; D unclear. The CDR3 is 13 amino acids. V was clipped by 6 bases and J by 6 bases, with 11 bases between them.

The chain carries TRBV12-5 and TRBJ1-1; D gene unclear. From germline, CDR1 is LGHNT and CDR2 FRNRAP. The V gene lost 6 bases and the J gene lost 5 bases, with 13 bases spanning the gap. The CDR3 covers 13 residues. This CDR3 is CASGPGVLTEAFF. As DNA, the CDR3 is TGTGCTAGTGGCCCGGGCGTACTTACTGAAGCTTTCTTT. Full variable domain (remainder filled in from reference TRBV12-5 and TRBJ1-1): DARVTQTPRHKVTEMGQEVTMRCQPILGHNTVFWYRQTMMQGLELLAYFRNRAPLDDSGMPKDRFSAEMPDATLATLKIQPSEPRDSAVYFCASGPGVLTEAFFGQGTRLTVV.

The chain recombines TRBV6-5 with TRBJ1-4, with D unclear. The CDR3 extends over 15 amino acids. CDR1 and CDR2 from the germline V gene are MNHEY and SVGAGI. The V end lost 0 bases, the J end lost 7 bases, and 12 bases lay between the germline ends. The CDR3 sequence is CASSYSGVTIEKLFF. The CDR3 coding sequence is TGTGCCAGCAGTTACTCGGGCGTAACGATTGAAAAACTGTTTTTT.

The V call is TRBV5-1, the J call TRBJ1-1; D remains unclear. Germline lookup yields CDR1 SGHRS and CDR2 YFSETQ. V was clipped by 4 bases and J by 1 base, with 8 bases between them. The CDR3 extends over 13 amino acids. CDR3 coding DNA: TGCGCCAGCAGCCCCTCCTGGAACACTGAAGCTTTCTTT. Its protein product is CASSPSWNTEAFF.

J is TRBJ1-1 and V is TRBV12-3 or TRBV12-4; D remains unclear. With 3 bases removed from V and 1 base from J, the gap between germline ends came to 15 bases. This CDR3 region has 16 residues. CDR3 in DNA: TGTGCCAGCAGTTTGGGCTTTGCCCTAGGGAACACTGAAGCTTTCTTT. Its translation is CASSLGFALGNTEAFF.

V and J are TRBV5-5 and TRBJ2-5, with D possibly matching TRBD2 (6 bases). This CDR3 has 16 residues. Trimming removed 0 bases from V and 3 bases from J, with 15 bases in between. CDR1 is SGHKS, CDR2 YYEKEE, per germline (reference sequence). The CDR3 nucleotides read TGTGCCAGCAGCTTGGTGGTTTGGGACTCCGAAGAGACCCAGTACTTC. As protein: CASSLVVWDSEETQYF.

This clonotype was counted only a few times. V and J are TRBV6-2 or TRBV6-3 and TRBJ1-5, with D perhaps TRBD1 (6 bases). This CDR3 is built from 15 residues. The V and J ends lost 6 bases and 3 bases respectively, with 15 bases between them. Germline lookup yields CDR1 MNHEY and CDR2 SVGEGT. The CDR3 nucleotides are TGTGCCAGCAGACAGGGCCCTTTCCCCAATCAGCCCCAGCATTTT. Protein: CASRQGPFPNQPQHF.

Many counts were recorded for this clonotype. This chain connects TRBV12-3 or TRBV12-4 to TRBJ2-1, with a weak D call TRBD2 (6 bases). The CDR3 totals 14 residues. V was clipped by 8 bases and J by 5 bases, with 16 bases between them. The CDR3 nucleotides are TGTGCCAGCGATCGTCGGGACTTACACAATGAGCAGTTCTTC. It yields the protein CASDRRDLHNEQFF.

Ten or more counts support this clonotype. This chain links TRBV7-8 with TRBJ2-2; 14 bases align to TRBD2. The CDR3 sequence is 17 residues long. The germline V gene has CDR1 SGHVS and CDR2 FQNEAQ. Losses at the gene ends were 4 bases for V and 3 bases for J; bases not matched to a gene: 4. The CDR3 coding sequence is TGTGCCAGCAGCTGGACTAGCGGGGGGATGGACACCGGGGAGCTGTTTTTT. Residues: CASSWTSGGMDTGELFF.

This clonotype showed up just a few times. CDR3 sequence reads: CASSQDPPGPSGKGRETQYF. The CDR3 DNA reads TGCGCCAGCAGCCAAGACCCACCCGGGCCCTCAGGCAAAGGCCGCGAGACCCAGTACTTC. The V call is TRBV4-3, the J call TRBJ2-5; D call uncertain. V was trimmed by 0 bases and J by 5 bases, leaving 28 bases between them. Germline CDR1 is LGHNA and CDR2 is YSLEER. The CDR3 spans 20 residues.

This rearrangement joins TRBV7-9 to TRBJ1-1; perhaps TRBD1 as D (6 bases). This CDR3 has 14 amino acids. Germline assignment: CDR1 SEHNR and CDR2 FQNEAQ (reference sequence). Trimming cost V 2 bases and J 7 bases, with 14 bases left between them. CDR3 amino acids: CASSLSRGADEAFF. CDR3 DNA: TGTGCCAGCAGCTTAAGCAGGGGAGCGGATGAAGCTTTCTTT.

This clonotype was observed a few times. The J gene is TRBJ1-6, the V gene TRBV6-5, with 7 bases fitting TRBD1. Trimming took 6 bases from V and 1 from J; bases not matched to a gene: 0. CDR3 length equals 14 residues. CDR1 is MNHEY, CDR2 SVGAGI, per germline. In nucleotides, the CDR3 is TGTGCCAGCAGGACAGGGTCCTATAATTCACCCCTCCACTTT. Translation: CASRTGSYNSPLHF.

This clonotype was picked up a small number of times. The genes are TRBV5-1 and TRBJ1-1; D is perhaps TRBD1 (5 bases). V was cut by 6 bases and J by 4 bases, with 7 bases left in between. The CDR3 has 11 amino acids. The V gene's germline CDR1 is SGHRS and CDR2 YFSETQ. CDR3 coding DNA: TGCGCCAGCACAGGGAGCACTGAAGCTTTCTTT. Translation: CASTGSTEAFF.

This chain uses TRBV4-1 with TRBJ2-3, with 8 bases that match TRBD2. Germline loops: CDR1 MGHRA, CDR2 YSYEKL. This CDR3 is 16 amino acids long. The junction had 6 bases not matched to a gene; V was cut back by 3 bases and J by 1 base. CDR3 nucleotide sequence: TGCGCCAGCAGCCACCTCGGAGCGGGGGGCACAGATACGCAGTATTTT. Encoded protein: CASSHLGAGGTDTQYF.

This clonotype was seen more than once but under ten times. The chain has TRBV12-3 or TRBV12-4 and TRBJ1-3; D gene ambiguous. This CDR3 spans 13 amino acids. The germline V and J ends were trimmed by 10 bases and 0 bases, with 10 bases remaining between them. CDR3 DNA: TGTGCCACTAATGCAGGCTCTGGAAACACCATATATTTT. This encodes CATNAGSGNTIYF.

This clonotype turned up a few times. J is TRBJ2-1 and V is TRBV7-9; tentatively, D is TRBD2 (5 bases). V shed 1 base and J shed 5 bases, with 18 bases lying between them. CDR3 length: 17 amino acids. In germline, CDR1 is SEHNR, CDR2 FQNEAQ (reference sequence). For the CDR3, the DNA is TGTGCCAGCAGCTTAGAGGGTACGGGCCGGCGGGACAATGAGCAGTTCTTC. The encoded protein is CASSLEGTGRRDNEQFF.

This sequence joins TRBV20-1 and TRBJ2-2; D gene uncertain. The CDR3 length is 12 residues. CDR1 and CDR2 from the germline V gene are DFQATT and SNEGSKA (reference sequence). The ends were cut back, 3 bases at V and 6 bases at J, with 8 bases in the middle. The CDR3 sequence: CSASAQAGELFF. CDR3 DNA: TGCAGTGCTAGCGCGCAGGCCGGGGAGCTGTTTTTT.

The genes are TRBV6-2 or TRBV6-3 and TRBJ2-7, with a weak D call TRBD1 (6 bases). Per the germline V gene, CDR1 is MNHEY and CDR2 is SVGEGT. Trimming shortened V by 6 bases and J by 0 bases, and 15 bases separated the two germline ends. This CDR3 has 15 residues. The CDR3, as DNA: TGTGCCAGCAGGGGAGACAGGTCTAGCTCCTACGAGCAGTACTTC. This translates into CASRGDRSSSYEQYF.

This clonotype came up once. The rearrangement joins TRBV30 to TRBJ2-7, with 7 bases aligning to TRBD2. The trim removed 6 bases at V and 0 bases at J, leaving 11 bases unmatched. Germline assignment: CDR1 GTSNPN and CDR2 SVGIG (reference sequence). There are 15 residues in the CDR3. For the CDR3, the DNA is TGTGCCTGTTGGAGGGCGGCTAGCGGCTCCTACGAGCAGTACTTC. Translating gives CACWRAASGSYEQYF.

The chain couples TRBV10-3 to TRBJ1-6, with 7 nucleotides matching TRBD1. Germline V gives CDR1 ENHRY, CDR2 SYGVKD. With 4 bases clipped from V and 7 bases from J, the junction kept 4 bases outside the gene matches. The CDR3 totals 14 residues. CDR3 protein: CAISVGTENSPLHF. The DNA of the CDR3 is TGTGCCATCAGTGTGGGGACAGAGAATTCACCCCTCCACTTT.

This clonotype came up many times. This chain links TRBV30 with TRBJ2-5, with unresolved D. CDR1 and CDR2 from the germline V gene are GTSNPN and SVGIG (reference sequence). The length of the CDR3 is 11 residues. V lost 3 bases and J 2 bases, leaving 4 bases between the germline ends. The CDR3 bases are TGTGCCTGGAGCCCTCAAGAGACCCAGTACTTC. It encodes CAWSPQETQYF.

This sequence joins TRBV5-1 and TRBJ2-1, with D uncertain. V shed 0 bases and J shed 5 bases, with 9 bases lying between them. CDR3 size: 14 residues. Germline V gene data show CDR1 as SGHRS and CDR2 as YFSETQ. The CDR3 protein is CASSLDGFNNEQFF. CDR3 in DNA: TGCGCCAGCAGCTTGGATGGTTTTAACAATGAGCAGTTCTTC.

CDR3 DNA sequence: TGTGCCAGCAGTCCCGGGGACAGCTCCACAGATACGCAGTATTTT. Encoded protein: CASSPGDSSTDTQYF. V gene TRBV12-3 or TRBV12-4 combines with J gene TRBJ2-3; 7 positions match TRBD1. The trim removed 5 bases at V and 2 bases at J, leaving 7 bases unmatched. This CDR3 spans 15 amino acids.

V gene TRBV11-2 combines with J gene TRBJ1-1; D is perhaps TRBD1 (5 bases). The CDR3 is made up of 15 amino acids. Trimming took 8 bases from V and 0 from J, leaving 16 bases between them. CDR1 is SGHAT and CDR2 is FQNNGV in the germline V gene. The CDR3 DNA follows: TGTGCCAGCGCCGGGGCAGGTACCATGAACACTGAAGCTTTCTTT. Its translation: CASAGAGTMNTEAFF.

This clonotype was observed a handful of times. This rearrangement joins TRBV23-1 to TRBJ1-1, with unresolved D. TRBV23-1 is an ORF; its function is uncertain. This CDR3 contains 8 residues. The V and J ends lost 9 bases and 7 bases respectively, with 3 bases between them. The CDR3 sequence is CARIEAFF. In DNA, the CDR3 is TGCGCCAGGATTGAAGCTTTCTTT.

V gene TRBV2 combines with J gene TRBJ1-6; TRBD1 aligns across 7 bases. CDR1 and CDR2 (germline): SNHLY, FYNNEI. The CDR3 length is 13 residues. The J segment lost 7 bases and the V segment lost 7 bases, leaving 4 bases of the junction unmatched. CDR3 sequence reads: CASTGTENSPLHF. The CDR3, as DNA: TGTGCCAGCACCGGGACAGAAAATTCACCCCTCCACTTT.